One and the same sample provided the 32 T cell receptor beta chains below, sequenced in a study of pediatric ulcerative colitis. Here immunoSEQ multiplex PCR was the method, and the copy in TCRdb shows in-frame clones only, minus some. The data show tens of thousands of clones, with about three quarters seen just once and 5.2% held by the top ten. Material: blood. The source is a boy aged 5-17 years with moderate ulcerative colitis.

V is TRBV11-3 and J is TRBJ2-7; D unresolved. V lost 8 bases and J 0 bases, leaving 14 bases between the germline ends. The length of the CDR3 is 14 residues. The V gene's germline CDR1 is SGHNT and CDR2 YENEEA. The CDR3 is CASAPSPSSYEQYF. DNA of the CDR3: TGTGCCAGCGCCCCCTCCCCTAGCTCCTACGAGCAGTACTTC.

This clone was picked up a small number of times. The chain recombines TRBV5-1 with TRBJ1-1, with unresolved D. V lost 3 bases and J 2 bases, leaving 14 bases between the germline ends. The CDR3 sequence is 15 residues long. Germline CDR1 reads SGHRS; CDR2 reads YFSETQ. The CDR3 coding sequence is TGCGCCAGCAGCTCGCTTCGAGGAGTCAACACTGAAGCTTTCTTT. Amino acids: CASSSLRGVNTEAFF.

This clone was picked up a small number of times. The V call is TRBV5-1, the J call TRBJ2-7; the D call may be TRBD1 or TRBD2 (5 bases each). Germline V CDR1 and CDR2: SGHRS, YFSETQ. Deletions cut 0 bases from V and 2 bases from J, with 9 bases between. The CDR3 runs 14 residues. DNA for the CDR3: TGCGCCAGCAGCTTGGATATGGGACCCTACGAGCAGTACTTC. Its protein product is CASSLDMGPYEQYF. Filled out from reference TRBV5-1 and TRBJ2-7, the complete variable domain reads KAGVTQTPRYLIKTRGQQVTLSCSPISGHRSVSWYQQTPGQGLQFLFEYFSETQRNKGNFPGRFSGRQFSNSRSEMNVSTLELGDSALYLCASSLDMGPYEQYFGPGTRLTVT.

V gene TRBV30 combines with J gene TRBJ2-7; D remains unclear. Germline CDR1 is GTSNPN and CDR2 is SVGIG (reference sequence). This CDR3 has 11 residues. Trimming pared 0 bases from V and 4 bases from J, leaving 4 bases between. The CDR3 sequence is CAWSVKYEQYF. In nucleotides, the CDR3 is TGTGCCTGGAGTGTAAAATACGAGCAGTACTTC.

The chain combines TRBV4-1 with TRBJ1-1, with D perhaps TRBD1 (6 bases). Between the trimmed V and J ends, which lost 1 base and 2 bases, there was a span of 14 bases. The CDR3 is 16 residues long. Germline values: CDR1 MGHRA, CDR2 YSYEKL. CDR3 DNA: TGCGCCAGCAGCCAAGTTGTCCAGGGGAAAAACACTGAAGCTTTCTTT. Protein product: CASSQVVQGKNTEAFF.

The DNA of the CDR3 is TGTGCCAGCTCACCAGATGTGGGGTCCCGAACCTACGAGCAGTACTTC. Translated, it gives CASSPDVGSRTYEQYF. This sequence joins TRBV18 and TRBJ2-7, with D unclear. CDR1 KGHSH and CDR2 LQKENI come from the germline V gene. The CDR3 runs 16 residues. Between the trimmed V and J ends, which lost 2 bases and 2 bases, there was a span of 16 bases.

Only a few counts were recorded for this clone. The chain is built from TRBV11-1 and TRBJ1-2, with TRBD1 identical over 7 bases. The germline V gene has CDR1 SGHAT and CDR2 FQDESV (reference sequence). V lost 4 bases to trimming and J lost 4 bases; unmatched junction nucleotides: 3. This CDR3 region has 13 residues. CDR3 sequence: CASSSGQVYGYTF. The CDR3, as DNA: TGTGCCAGCAGCTCCGGACAGGTCTATGGCTACACCTTC.

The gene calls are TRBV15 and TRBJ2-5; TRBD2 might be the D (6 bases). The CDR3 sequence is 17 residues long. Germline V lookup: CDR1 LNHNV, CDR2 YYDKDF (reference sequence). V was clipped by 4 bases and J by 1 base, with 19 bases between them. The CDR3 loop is CATSKAGSGAGQETQYF. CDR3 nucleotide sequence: TGTGCCACCAGCAAGGCGGGTAGCGGAGCTGGCCAAGAGACCCAGTACTTC.

The CDR3 DNA sequence: TGTGCCAGCAGCTTGGAATCCGAGCAGTACTTC. Its translation is CASSLESEQYF. The chain employs TRBV5-8 and TRBJ2-7; no reliable D call. Germline V lookup: CDR1 SGHTS, CDR2 YDEGEE. The ends were cut back, 0 bases at V and 6 bases at J, with 4 bases in the middle. The length of the CDR3 is 11 residues. The full variable domain, its missing parts supplied by reference TRBV5-8 and TRBJ2-7, is EAGVTQSPTHLIKTRGQQATLRCSPISGHTSVYWYQQALGLGLQFLLWYDEGEERNRGNFPPRFSGRQFPNYSSELNVNALELEDSALYLCASSLESEQYFGPGTRLTVT.

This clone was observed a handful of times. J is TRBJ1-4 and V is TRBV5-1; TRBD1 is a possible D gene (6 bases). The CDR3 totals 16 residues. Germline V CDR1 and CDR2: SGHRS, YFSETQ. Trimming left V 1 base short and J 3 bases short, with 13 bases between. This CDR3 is CASSLSTGWANEKLFF. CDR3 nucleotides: TGCGCCAGCAGCTTGTCCACAGGGTGGGCTAATGAAAAACTGTTTTTT.

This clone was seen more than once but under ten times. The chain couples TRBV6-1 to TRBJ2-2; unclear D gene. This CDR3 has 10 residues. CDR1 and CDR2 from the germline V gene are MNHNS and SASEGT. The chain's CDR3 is CACGSGELFF. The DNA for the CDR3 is TGTGCATGTGGCTCCGGGGAGCTGTTTTTT.

The CDR3 loop reads CASSRDGSYEQYF. In nucleotides, the CDR3 is TGTGCCAGCAGCCGCGACGGGTCCTACGAGCAGTACTTC. J is TRBJ2-7 and V is TRBV11-3; no definite D call. CDR1 is SGHNT and CDR2 is YENEEA in the germline V gene. The CDR3 is made up of 13 amino acids. V lost 5 bases to trimming and J lost 1 base, with 9 bases between them.

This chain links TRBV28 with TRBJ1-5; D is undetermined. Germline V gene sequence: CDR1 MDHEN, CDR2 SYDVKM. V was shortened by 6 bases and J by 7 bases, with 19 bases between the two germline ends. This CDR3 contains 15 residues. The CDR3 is CASSGLRTSRQPQHF. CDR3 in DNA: TGTGCCAGCAGCGGACTGAGGACCTCCCGACAGCCCCAGCATTTT.

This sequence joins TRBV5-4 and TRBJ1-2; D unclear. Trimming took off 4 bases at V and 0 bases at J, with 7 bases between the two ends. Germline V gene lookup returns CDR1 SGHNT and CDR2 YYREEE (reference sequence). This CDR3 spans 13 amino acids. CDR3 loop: CASSLTPNYGYTF. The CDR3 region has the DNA TGTGCCAGCAGCCTTACACCTAACTATGGCTACACCTTC.

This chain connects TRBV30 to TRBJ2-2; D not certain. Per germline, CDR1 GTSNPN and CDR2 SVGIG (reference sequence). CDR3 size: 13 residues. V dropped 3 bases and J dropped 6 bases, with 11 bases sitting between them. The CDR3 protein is CAWRAPDAGELFF. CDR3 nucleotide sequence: TGTGCCTGGAGGGCTCCCGACGCCGGGGAGCTGTTTTTT.

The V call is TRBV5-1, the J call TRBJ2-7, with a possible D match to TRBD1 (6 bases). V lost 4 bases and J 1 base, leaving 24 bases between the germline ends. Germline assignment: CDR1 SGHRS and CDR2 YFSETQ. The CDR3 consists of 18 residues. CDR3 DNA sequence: TGCGCCAGCAGCAGGGGGTGGGGAGCGCAGGCCTTTTCCTACGAGCAGTACTTC. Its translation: CASSRGWGAQAFSYEQYF.

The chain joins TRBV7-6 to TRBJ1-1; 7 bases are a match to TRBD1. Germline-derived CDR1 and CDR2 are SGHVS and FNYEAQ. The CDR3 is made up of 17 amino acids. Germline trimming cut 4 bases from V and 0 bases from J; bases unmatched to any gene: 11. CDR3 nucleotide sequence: TGTGCCAGCAGCTCGAAGACAGGGAGTGTGATGAACACTGAAGCTTTCTTT. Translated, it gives CASSSKTGSVMNTEAFF.

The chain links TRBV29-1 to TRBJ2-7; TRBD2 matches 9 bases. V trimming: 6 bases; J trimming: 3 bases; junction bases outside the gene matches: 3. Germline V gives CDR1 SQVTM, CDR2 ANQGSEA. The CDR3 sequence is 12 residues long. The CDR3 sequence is CSVLTSGYEQYF. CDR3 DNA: TGCAGCGTCTTGACTAGCGGCTACGAGCAGTACTTC.

CDR3 sequence: CAGRLGGYYTEAFF. In nucleotides, the CDR3 is TGTGCCGGAAGGTTGGGAGGGTACTACACTGAAGCTTTCTTT. The chain employs TRBV2 and TRBJ1-1; unclear D gene. Germline V gene sequence: CDR1 SNHLY, CDR2 FYNNEI. The V and J ends lost 11 bases and 3 bases respectively, with 19 bases between them. CDR3 length: 14 amino acids.

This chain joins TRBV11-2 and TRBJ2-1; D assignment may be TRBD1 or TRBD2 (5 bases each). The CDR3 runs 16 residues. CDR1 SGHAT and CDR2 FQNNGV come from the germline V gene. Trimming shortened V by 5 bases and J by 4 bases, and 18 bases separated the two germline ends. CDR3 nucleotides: TGTGCCAGCAGCACCGGGACGTTGATAGGGTACAATGAGCAGTTCTTC. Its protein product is CASSTGTLIGYNEQFF.

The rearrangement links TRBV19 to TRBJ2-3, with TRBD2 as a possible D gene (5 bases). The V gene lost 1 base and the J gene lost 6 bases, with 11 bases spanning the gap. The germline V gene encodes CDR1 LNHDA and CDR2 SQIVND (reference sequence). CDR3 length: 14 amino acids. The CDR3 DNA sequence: TGTGCCAGTAGTATAGTGGGAGACTTGGATACGCAGTATTTT. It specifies CASSIVGDLDTQYF. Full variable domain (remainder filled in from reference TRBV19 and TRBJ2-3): DGGITQSPKYLFRKEGQNVTLSCEQNLNHDAMYWYRQDPGQGLRLIYYSQIVNDFQKGDIAEGYSVSREKKESFPLTVTSAQKNPTAFYLCASSIVGDLDTQYFGPGTRLTVL.

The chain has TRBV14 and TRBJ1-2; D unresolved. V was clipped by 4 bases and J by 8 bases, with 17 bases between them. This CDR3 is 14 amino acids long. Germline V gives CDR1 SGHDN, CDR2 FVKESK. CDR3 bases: TGTGCCAGCAGCCCTAGTGGAGGGAGGATCGGCTACACCTTC. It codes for CASSPSGGRIGYTF.

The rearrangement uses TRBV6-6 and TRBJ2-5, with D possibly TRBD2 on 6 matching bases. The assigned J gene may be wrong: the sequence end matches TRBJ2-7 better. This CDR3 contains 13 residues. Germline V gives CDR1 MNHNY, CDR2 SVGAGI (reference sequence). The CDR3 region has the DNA TGTGCCAGCAGTTACAAGGCGGGGTACGAGCAGTACTTC. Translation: CASSYKAGYEQYF.

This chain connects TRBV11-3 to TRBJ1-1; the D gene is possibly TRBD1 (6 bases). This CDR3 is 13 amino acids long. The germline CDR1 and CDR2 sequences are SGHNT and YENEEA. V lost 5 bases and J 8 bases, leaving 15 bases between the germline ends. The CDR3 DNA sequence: TGTGCCAGCAGCCCGTACGCCGGGACAGAAGCTTTCTTT. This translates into CASSPYAGTEAFF. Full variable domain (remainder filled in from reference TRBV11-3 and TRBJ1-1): EAGVVQSPRYKIIEKKQPVAFWCNPISGHNTLYWYLQNLGQGPELLIRYENEEAVDDSQLPKDRFSAERLKGVDSTLKIQPAELGDSAVYLCASSPYAGTEAFFGQGTRLTVV.

The CDR3 DNA sequence: TGTGCCAGTAATTCCATAGCTGGCAATCAGCCCCAGCATTTT. Translation: CASNSIAGNQPQHF. The genes are TRBV19 and TRBJ1-5; D ambiguous. The CDR3 is 14 amino acids. Deletions cut 7 bases from V and 2 bases from J, with 12 bases between. CDR1 and CDR2 (germline): LNHDA, SQIVND (reference sequence).

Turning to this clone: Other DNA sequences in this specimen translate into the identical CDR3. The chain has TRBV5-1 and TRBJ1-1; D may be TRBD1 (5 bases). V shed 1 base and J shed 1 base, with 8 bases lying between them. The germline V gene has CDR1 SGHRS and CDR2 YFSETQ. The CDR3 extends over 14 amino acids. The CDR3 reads CASSLRGRNTEAFF. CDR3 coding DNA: TGCGCCAGCAGCTTGCGGGGACGGAACACTGAAGCTTTCTTT.

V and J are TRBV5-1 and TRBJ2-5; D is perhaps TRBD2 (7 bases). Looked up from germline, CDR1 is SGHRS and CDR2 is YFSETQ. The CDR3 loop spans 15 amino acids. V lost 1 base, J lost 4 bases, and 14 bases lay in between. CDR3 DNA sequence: TGCGCCAGCAGCTTGTTCGGGGGGCGCGGAGAGACCCAGTACTTC. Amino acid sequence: CASSLFGGRGETQYF.

The CDR3 here is CASRAVGIDKNIQYF. The DNA for the CDR3 is TGTGCCAGCAGGGCGGTGGGTATAGACAAAAACATTCAGTACTTC. The chain links TRBV27 to TRBJ2-4, with D unresolved. The CDR3 spans 15 residues. Per the germline V gene, CDR1 is MNHEY and CDR2 is SMNVEV (reference sequence). V lost 6 bases, J lost 3 bases, and 15 bases lay in between.

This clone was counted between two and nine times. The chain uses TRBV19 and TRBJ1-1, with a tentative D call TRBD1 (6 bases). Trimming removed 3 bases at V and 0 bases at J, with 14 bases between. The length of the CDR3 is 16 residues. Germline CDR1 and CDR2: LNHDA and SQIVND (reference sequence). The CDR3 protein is CASSISRTVMNTEAFF. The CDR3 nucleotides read TGTGCCAGTAGTATCAGCCGGACAGTCATGAACACTGAAGCTTTCTTT.

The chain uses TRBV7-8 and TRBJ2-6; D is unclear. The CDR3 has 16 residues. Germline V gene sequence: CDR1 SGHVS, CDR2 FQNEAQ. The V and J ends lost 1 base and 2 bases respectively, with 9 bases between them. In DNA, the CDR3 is TGTGCCAGCAGCTTAGGTTTCAGGCCTGGGGCCAACGTCCTGACTTTC. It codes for CASSLGFRPGANVLTF.

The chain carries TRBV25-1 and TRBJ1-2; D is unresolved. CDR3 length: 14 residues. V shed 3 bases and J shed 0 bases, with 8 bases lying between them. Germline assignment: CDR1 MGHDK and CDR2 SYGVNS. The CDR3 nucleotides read TGTGCCAGCAGTGACAGAGAAGCTAACTATGGCTACACCTTC. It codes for CASSDREANYGYTF.

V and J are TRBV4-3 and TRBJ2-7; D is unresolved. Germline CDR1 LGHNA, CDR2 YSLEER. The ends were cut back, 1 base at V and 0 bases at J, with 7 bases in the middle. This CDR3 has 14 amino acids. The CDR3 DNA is TGCGCCAGCAGCCAAGGGTCGGGCTCCTACGAGCAGTACTTC. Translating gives CASSQGSGSYEQYF.